This T cell receptor beta chain was observed in a study of shared clonotypes between healthy human individuals. TCRdb's copy holds only in-frame clones and misses some; the assay was immunoSEQ multiplex PCR. The table records about 2,100,000 clones, about 92% of them present only once. The CDR3 extends over 15 amino acids. The germline V gene has CDR1 SGDLS and CDR2 YYNGEE. Trimming took 3 bases from V and 7 from J; bases not matched to a gene: 8. Cells designated naive CD8 were CD45RO-negative and were positively selected for CCR7, with terminally differentiated effector memory CD45RA+ cells excluded.

The sequenced material came from naive CD8+ T cells from PBMCs. The chain couples TRBV9 to TRBJ2-7; 12 bases line up with TRBD2. This sequence was found in a man in his late teens or twenties in good health. Some clones in this sample may be carry-over from other donors' samples. This CDR3 is CASSAGTSGPPEQYF. The CDR3 DNA reads as TGTGCCAGCAGCGCCGGGACTAGCGGGCCCCCGGAGCAGTACTTC. The full variable domain, rest sourced from reference TRBV9 and TRBJ2-7, is DSGVTQTPKHLITATGQRVTLRCSPRSGDLSVYWYQQSLDQGLQFLIQYYNGEERAKGNILERFSAQQFPDLHSELNLSSLELGDSALYFCASSAGTSGPPEQYFGPGTRLTVT.